The entry that follows covers one T cell receptor beta chain sequence. Its antigen is currently unknown. This entry comes from a study of OX40 agonist ivuxolimab in advanced cancers. Study overall: Ivuxolimab, an agonistic anti-OX40 (CD134) antibody, was given to patients.

CDR3 length: 12 residues. Trimming pared 4 bases from V and 5 bases from J, leaving 11 bases between. The V gene's germline CDR1 is SQVTM and CDR2 ANQGSEA. Study results and caveats: Clonal expansion by week 6 occurred in CD4+ and CD8+ blood T cells (at 0.1 to 3.0 mg/kg).

People who had autoimmune disease history or systemic immunosuppression were excluded. Assay used: immunoSEQ multiplex PCR; TCRdb lists only in-frame clones, some missing. Among some 68,000 clones, roughly 84% were seen once, and the ten largest hold approximately 1.4%. Sequencing used CD4+ or CD8+ T cells sorted from blood, obtained in a trial of the OX40 agonist ivuxolimab. The chain joins TRBV29-1 to TRBJ2-5; D might be TRBD2 (6 bases). The TCR comes from an adult with an advanced solid tumor such as melanoma, head and neck, liver or kidney cancer. The CDR3 reads CSVVLALETQYF. CDR3 DNA: TGCAGCGTTGTCCTAGCGTTGGAGACCCAGTACTTC.